The subject of this entry is one T cell receptor beta chain. The antigen is undetermined. Generated by immunoSEQ multiplex PCR, the TCRdb table keeps only in-frame clones and is missing some. Of about 55,000 clones listed, approximately 91% were seen once; the top ten hold roughly 15%. The CDR3 contains 14 residues. CDR1 and CDR2 from the germline V gene are PRHDT and FYEKMQ (reference sequence). Trimming cost V 5 bases and J 3 bases, with 14 bases left between them. This entry comes from a study of Tregs in tolerant kidney transplant recipients. Regarding the study as a whole: Findings come from small patient numbers and require larger validation. Changing PCR primers prevented nucleotide comparison between some patients' samples.

Recipients received nonmyeloablative bone marrow transplants from related graft donors, with transient mixed chimerism. Unstimulated regulatory T cells (CD4+CD25+CD127-), CD4+CD25- non-regulatory cells, CD4 and CD8 cells were FACS-sorted from thawed PBMCs. The TCR sequence derives from a human patient who received a combined kidney and bone marrow transplant. Some T cells may have come from the graft donor. The source material was CD8+ T cells from blood (PBMCs), sampled 24 months after the transplant. The chain uses TRBV13 and TRBJ2-7; D gene unclear. CDR3 region: CASSPSRGDYEQYF. In nucleotides, the CDR3 is TGTGCCAGCAGCCCCTCCCGAGGAGACTACGAGCAGTACTTC.